Reported below is one TCR beta chain. The antigen remains undetermined. The data were obtained in a study of graft-versus-host responses after intestinal transplantation. In the study overall: Among the recipients, all got anti-thymocyte globulin induction and then tacrolimus and steroids for about 3 years.

Study-wide results and limits: The highest levels of circulating GvH clones went along with early declines in HvG clones after transplant.

The CDR3 spans 16 residues. CDR1 and CDR2 from the germline V gene are LNHDA and SQIVND (reference sequence). J lost 8 bases, V lost 2 bases, and 7 bases had no gene match. Assay used: immunoSEQ multiplex PCR; TCRdb lists only in-frame clones, some missing. This sample carries roughly 99,000 clones, approximately 90% of them seen once, and the ten largest clones take roughly 0.71%. The chain carries TRBV19 and TRBJ2-1, with 12 bases matching TRBD2. Sequencing used unstimulated CD4+ T cells sorted from spleen or lymph node cells, obtained before transplant. The TCR sequence derives from a human donor who was the organ donor for an intestinal transplant. CDR3 protein: CASSITASGRGDEQFF. The CDR3 DNA reads as TGTGCCAGTAGTATAACGGCTAGCGGGAGGGGTGATGAGCAGTTCTTC.